The next 25 T cell receptor beta chains were all read from a single sample in a study of control samples from healthy donors and cancer patients. The assay was immunoSEQ multiplex PCR, and TCRdb's table has in-frame clones only and misses some. Counted here are 150,000 to 200,000 clones, roughly 94% occurring once; the ten biggest clones make up 1.2% to 1.5%. The sequenced sample consisted of blood. These receptors were taken from a woman younger than 35 in good health.

This chain links TRBV18 with TRBJ1-5; 8 bases match TRBD1. CDR3 length equals 13 residues. V was pared by 6 bases and J by 6 bases, with 4 bases of the junction left unmatched. Germline values: CDR1 KGHSH, CDR2 LQKENI. CDR3 in amino acids: CASSAGGSQPQHF. As DNA, the CDR3 is TGTGCCAGCTCTGCAGGGGGCTCTCAGCCCCAGCATTTT.

The chain joins TRBV7-9 to TRBJ1-2; no clear D. CDR3 length equals 15 residues. The V gene lost 3 bases and the J gene lost 7 bases, with 18 bases spanning the gap. The germline CDR1 and CDR2 sequences are SEHNR and FQNEAQ (reference sequence). The CDR3 sequence: CASSLGGLPWPGYTF. CDR3 DNA: TGTGCCAGCAGCTTGGGTGGACTGCCATGGCCTGGCTACACCTTC.

This rearrangement joins TRBV19 to TRBJ1-2; 8 nucleotides line up with TRBD1. Germline CDR1 reads LNHDA; CDR2 reads SQIVND (reference sequence). The V and J ends lost 6 bases and 8 bases, in that order; junction bases with no gene match: 8. This CDR3 comprises 13 residues. CDR3 DNA: TGTGCCAGTAGCCCGCAGGGGGCGGGGGGCTACACCTTC. Translating gives CASSPQGAGGYTF.

This chain uses TRBV7-2 with TRBJ2-5; 10 positions match TRBD2. The CDR3 covers 17 residues. V shed 4 bases and J 3 bases; nucleotides not matched to a gene: 11. CDR1 and CDR2 from the germline V gene are SGHTA and FQGNSA. As DNA, the CDR3 is TGTGCCAGCAGCTGGGGGAGGGCGGGACTAGCGAAAGAGACCCAGTACTTC. Encoded protein: CASSWGRAGLAKETQYF.

The chain carries TRBV5-1 and TRBJ2-7, with TRBD2 identical over 10 bases. J lost 4 bases, V lost 1 base, and 8 bases had no gene match. Looked up from germline, CDR1 is SGHRS and CDR2 is YFSETQ. CDR3 size: 16 residues. The CDR3 nucleotides are TGCGCCAGCAGCTTGAGGAGCGGGAGGGCTCAATACGAGCAGTACTTC. Protein product: CASSLRSGRAQYEQYF.

The chain joins TRBV2 to TRBJ1-3; D is perhaps TRBD1 (6 bases). The CDR3 consists of 18 residues. From germline, CDR1 is SNHLY and CDR2 FYNNEI. Trimming took off 9 bases at V and 1 base at J, with 25 bases between the two ends. The CDR3 here is CASYLEGTRQSSGNTIYF. The CDR3 nucleotides read TGTGCCAGTTACCTTGAGGGGACAAGGCAAAGTTCTGGAAACACCATATATTTT.

V and J are TRBV12-3 or TRBV12-4 and TRBJ2-2, with no clear D. Trimming shortened V by 6 bases and J by 1 base, and 6 bases separated the two germline ends. The CDR3 extends over 13 amino acids. CDR3 in amino acids: CASRPENTGELFF. The CDR3 region has the DNA TGTGCCAGCAGACCAGAGAACACCGGGGAGCTGTTTTTT.

The chain couples TRBV2 to TRBJ1-1; possible D gene TRBD1, 5 bases. The CDR3 is made up of 13 amino acids. Trimming took 8 bases from V and 2 from J, leaving 12 bases between them. Germline CDR1 reads SNHLY; CDR2 reads FYNNEI. CDR3 sequence reads: CASHGRGNTEAFF. The CDR3 DNA reads TGTGCCAGCCACGGGCGGGGCAACACTGAAGCTTTCTTT. The full variable domain, its missing parts supplied by reference TRBV2 and TRBJ1-1, is EPEVTQTPSHQVTQMGQEVILRCVPISNHLYFYWYRQILGQKVEFLVSFYNNEISEKSEIFDDQFSVERPDGSNFTLKIRSTKLEDSAMYFCASHGRGNTEAFFGQGTRLTVV.

V and J are TRBV7-9 and TRBJ1-1, with D perhaps matching TRBD1 (5 bases). Germline V lookup: CDR1 SEHNR, CDR2 FQNEAQ (reference sequence). The CDR3 spans 14 residues. V was shortened by 0 bases and J by 4 bases, with 9 bases between the two germline ends. The CDR3 loop is CASSLAGPTTEAFF. CDR3 DNA sequence: TGTGCCAGCAGCTTAGCGGGACCTACCACTGAAGCTTTCTTT.

This rearrangement joins TRBV4-3 to TRBJ2-3; 11 bases line up with TRBD2. CDR3 size: 16 residues. CDR1 and CDR2 from the germline V gene are LGHNA and YSLEER. V lost 0 bases and J lost 9; bases outside the gene matches: 8. This CDR3 reads CASSQDLLAGVQTQYF. The CDR3 DNA reads TGCGCCAGCAGCCAAGATTTACTAGCGGGAGTACAAACGCAGTATTTT.

This chain links TRBV12-5 with TRBJ2-7; D remains ambiguous. CDR3 size: 13 residues. V was shortened by 1 base and J by 3 bases, with 7 bases between the two germline ends. CDR1 and CDR2 from the germline V gene are LGHNT and FRNRAP. CDR3 loop: CASGLDLNYEQYF. The CDR3 DNA reads as TGTGCTAGTGGTTTGGACCTTAACTACGAGCAGTACTTC.

The chain joins TRBV27 to TRBJ2-5, with TRBD2 as a possible D gene (5 bases). The CDR3 totals 13 residues. The germline V gene encodes CDR1 MNHEY and CDR2 SMNVEV (reference sequence). V shed 5 bases and J shed 7 bases, with 14 bases lying between them. The CDR3 nucleotides read TGTGCCAGCAGTGCTAGCTACGATAGGACCCAGTACTTC. Residues: CASSASYDRTQYF.

V is TRBV5-1 and J is TRBJ1-1; the D gene is possibly TRBD1 (5 bases). CDR1 and CDR2 from the germline V gene are SGHRS and YFSETQ. Trimming stripped 2 bases from V and 8 bases from J, with 13 bases between. The CDR3 length is 13 residues. The CDR3 nucleotides read TGCGCCAGCAGCTTTCCCGAGGGGAAAGAAGCTTTCTTT. Residues: CASSFPEGKEAFF.

The chain couples TRBV6-1 to TRBJ2-3; D possibly matches TRBD1 or TRBD2 (5 bases each). The germline gives CDR1 MNHNS, CDR2 SASEGT. With 1 base removed from V and 2 bases from J, the gap between germline ends came to 16 bases. The CDR3 runs to 17 residues. The CDR3 protein is CASSEVGAGENTDTQYF. CDR3 nucleotides: TGTGCCAGCAGTGAAGTCGGGGCAGGAGAAAACACAGATACGCAGTATTTT.

The chain combines TRBV18 with TRBJ1-1; D ambiguous. The CDR3 runs to 14 residues. With 3 bases removed from V and 8 bases from J, the gap between germline ends came to 16 bases. The germline CDR1 and CDR2 sequences are KGHSH and LQKENI. The CDR3 DNA is TGTGCCAGCTCACCTGCACCGAGAGACGTCGAAGCTTTCTTT. Its protein product is CASSPAPRDVEAFF.

The V call is TRBV7-9, the J call TRBJ2-1; D is tentatively TRBD1 or TRBD2 (5 bases each). Germline values: CDR1 SEHNR, CDR2 FQNEAQ (reference sequence). Trimming pared 0 bases from V and 12 bases from J, leaving 15 bases between. The CDR3 is 14 residues long. The CDR3 protein is CASSLASTAGTQFF. The CDR3 DNA is TGTGCCAGCAGCTTAGCTAGTACGGCAGGGACGCAGTTCTTC.

The chain is built from TRBV11-2 and TRBJ2-7, with 9 bases aligning to TRBD2. CDR3 length: 17 residues. Germline V lookup: CDR1 SGHAT, CDR2 FQNNGV. Trimming removed 2 bases from V and 1 base from J; junction bases left unmatched: 9. The CDR3 DNA reads TGTGCCAGCAGCTTAATCAGTGCGGGAGGGAGGTCCTACGAGCAGTACTTC. Its protein product is CASSLISAGGRSYEQYF.

This chain uses TRBV28 with TRBJ1-5; TRBD1 matches at 12 bases. Trimming cost V 5 bases and J 6 bases; bases outside gene matches: 5. Germline loops: CDR1 MDHEN, CDR2 SYDVKM. This CDR3 is 15 amino acids long. CDR3 amino acids: CASSPGTGGRQPQHF. DNA of the CDR3: TGTGCCAGCAGTCCCGGGACAGGGGGCCGTCAGCCCCAGCATTTT.

This chain uses TRBV5-1 with TRBJ2-3; D may match TRBD1 or TRBD2 (5 bases each). Germline CDR1 and CDR2: SGHRS and YFSETQ. Trimming took 1 base from V and 4 from J, leaving 19 bases between them. The CDR3 is 17 residues long. The CDR3 nucleotides are TGCGCCAGCAGCTTGAAGGGGTCAGGTCCTAGCTCAGATACGCAGTATTTT. Amino acids: CASSLKGSGPSSDTQYF.

This sequence joins TRBV7-8 and TRBJ2-1, with D uncertain. This CDR3 contains 15 residues. The V gene lost 6 bases and the J gene lost 2 bases, with 14 bases spanning the gap. Germline CDR1 is SGHVS and CDR2 is FQNEAQ. The chain's CDR3 is CASRTGLGTYNEQFF. The CDR3 nucleotides read TGTGCCAGCAGAACCGGGTTAGGGACCTACAATGAGCAGTTCTTC. Full variable domain (remainder filled in from reference TRBV7-8 and TRBJ2-1): GAGVSQSPRYKVAKRGQDVALRCDPISGHVSLFWYQQALGQGPEFLTYFQNEAQLDKSGLPSDRFFAERPEGSVSTLKIQRTQQEDSAVYLCASRTGLGTYNEQFFGPGTRLTVL.

This sequence joins TRBV6-2 or TRBV6-3 and TRBJ2-3; 7 bases map to TRBD2. J was trimmed by 2 bases and V by 2 bases; bases with no gene match: 7. This CDR3 region has 16 residues. Germline V gene sequence: CDR1 MNHEY, CDR2 SVGEGT. CDR3 in amino acids: CASSYVLAGVTDTQYF. CDR3 bases: TGTGCCAGCAGTTACGTTCTGGCGGGGGTCACAGATACGCAGTATTTT.

This chain joins TRBV3-1 (or the pseudogene TRBV3-2) and TRBJ1-3; no clear D gene. Germline V gene lookup returns CDR1 LGHDT and CDR2 YNNKEL (reference sequence). V was cut by 1 base and J by 1 base, with 8 bases left in between. The CDR3 length is 15 residues. This CDR3 reads CASSQGTTSGNTIYF. CDR3 DNA: TGTGCCAGCAGCCAAGGGACCACATCTGGAAACACCATATATTTT.

This chain connects TRBV7-2 to TRBJ2-5, with D possibly being TRBD2 (5 bases). Looked up from germline, CDR1 is SGHTA and CDR2 is FQGNSA. The CDR3 totals 15 residues. Trimming removed 1 base from V and 0 bases from J, with 9 bases in between. As DNA, the CDR3 is TGTGCCAGCAGCTTAGTCCGAGGGTACCAAGAGACCCAGTACTTC. Translating it yields CASSLVRGYQETQYF.

The V and J genes are TRBV5-5 and TRBJ2-3, with unresolved D. V was pared by 4 bases and J by 3 bases, with 12 bases between. Germline-derived CDR1 and CDR2 are SGHKS and YYEKEE (reference sequence). The CDR3 length is 14 residues. CDR3 DNA: TGTGCCAGCAGCGGAACCTACATTACAGATACGCAGTATTTT. Protein product: CASSGTYITDTQYF.

This chain connects TRBV5-5 to TRBJ1-2; possible D gene TRBD1, 5 bases. The CDR3 has 13 amino acids. Germline V gene sequence: CDR1 SGHKS, CDR2 YYEKEE (reference sequence). Trimming removed 1 base at V and 3 bases at J, with 7 bases between. DNA for the CDR3: TGTGCCAGCAGCTTGTCGACAGACTATGGCTACACCTTC. Its translation is CASSLSTDYGYTF.